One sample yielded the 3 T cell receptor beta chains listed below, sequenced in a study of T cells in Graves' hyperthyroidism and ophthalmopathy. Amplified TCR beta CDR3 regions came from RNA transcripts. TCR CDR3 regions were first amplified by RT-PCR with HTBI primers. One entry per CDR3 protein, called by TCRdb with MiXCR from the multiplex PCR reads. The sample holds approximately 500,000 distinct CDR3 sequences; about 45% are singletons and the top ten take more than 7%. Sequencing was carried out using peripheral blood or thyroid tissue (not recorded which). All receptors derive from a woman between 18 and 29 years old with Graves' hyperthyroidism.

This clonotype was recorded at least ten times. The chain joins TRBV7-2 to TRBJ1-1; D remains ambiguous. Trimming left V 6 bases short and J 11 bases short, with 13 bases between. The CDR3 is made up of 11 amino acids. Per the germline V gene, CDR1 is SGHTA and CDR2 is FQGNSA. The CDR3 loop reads CASRRVNRAFF. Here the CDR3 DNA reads TGTGCCAGCAGACGAGTAAACCGGGCTTTCTTT.

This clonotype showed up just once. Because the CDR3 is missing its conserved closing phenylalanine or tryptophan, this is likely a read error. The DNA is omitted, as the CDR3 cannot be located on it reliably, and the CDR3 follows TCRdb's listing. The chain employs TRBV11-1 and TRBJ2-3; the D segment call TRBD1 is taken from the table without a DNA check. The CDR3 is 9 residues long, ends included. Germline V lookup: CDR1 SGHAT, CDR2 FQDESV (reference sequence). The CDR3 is CASSLRGLL.

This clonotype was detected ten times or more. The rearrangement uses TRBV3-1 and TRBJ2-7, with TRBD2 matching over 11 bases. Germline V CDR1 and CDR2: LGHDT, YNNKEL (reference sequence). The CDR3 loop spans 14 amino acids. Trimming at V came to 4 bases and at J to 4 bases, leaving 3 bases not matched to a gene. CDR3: CASSPGLAEYEQYF. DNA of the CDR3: TGTGCCAGCAGCCCGGGACTAGCGGAGTACGAGCAGTACTTC.